The sequence of this TCR beta chain was determined in a study of cytomegalovirus exposure and HLA in healthy donors. V was pared by 3 bases and J by 8 bases, with 9 bases of the junction left unmatched. Germline lookup yields CDR1 PRHDT and CDR2 FYEKMQ (reference sequence). The CDR3 extends over 15 amino acids. TCRdb's copy holds only in-frame clones and misses some; the assay was immunoSEQ multiplex PCR. The table lists 75,000 to 100,000 clones, around 96% of them singletons. Sequencing was done on a sample of PBMCs. This sequence originates from a man younger than 30 in good health and CMV-seronegative. The chain combines TRBV13 with TRBJ2-1; 8 bases map to TRBD2. The CDR3 is CASSFPSGSRDEQFF. The DNA for the CDR3 is TGTGCCAGCAGCTTCCCCAGCGGGAGTCGGGATGAGCAGTTCTTC. The full variable domain, its missing parts supplied by reference TRBV13 and TRBJ2-1, is AAGVIQSPRHLIKEKRETATLKCYPIPRHDTVYWYQQGPGQDPQFLISFYEKMQSDKGSIPDRFSAQQFSDYHSELNMSSLELGDSALYFCASSFPSGSRDEQFFGPGTRLTVL.